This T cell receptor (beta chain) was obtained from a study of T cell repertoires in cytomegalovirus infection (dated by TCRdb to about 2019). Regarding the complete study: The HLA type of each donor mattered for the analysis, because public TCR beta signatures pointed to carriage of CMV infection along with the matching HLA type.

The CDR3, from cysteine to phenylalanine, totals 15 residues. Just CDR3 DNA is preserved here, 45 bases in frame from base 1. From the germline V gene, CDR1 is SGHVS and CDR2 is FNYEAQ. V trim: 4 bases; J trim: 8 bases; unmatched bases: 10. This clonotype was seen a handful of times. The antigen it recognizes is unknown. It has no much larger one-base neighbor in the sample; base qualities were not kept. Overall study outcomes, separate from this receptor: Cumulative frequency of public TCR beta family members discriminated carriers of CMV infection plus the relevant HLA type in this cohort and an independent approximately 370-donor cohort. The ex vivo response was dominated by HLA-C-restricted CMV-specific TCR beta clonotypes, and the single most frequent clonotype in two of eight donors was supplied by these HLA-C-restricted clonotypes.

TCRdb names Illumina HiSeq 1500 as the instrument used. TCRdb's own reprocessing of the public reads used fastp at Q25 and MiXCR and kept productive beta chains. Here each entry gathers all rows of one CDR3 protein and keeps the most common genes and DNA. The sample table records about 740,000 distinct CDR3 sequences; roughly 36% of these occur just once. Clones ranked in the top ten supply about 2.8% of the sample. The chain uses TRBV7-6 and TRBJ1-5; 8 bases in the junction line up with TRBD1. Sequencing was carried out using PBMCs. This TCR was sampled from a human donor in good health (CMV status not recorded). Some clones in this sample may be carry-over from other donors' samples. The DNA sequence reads TGTGCCAGCAGCTCTTCTTCAGGGGGCGATAAGCCCCAGCATTTT. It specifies CASSSSSGGDKPQHF. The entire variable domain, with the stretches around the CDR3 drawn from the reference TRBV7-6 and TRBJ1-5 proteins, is GAGVSQSPRYKVTKRGQDVALRCDPISGHVSLYWYRQALGQGPEFLTYFNYEAQQDKSGLPNDRFSAERPEGSISTLTIQRTEQRDSAMYRCASSSSSGGDKPQHFGDGTRLSIL.